This T cell receptor beta chain was sequenced in a study of identical twins. One entry per CDR3 protein, called by TCRdb with MiXCR from the 5' RACE reads. This sample yields hundreds of thousands of distinct CDR3 sequences, of which over 9% are seen a single time; around 1.6% belongs to the top ten. The V end was cut by 5 bases, the J end by 3 bases, with 10 bases between. The CDR3 contains 13 residues. The germline V gene encodes CDR1 KGHSH and CDR2 LQKENI. General observations from the study: Not following the same donors, the study drew its conclusions from cross-sectional statistical analysis.

Remarks on this clonotype: Its specificity is unknown.

These data also formed part of another study, on yellow fever vaccine responses in identical twins. That report adds: Among the twins, the vaccine T cell response reportedly seemed partly convergent and partly personalized.

The origin of this receptor is a young woman in good health. The material sequenced was PBMCs. The chain links TRBV18 to TRBJ1-1; no clear D. In DNA form, the CDR3 reads TGTGCCAGCTCATCGGTCAGAGACACTGAAGCTTTCTTT. This sequence encodes CASSSVRDTEAFF.